This paragraph reports one T cell receptor beta chain. Trimming removed 2 bases from V and 4 bases from J, with 10 bases in between. The CDR3 loop spans 14 amino acids. The source of the sample is a study of blood T cell repertoires in COVID-19. Study background: The study drew acute and convalescent COVID-19 samples from the United States, Italy and Spain.

TCRdb keeps only in-frame clones here, not all; method: immunoSEQ multiplex PCR. The sample records some 78,000 clones, approximately 88% being singletons. The rearrangement joins TRBV5-7 to TRBJ2-1; D uncertain. TRBV5-7 is an open reading frame whose function is uncertain. The sequence was collected from a woman of 80 years or more with active or convalescent COVID-19. Sequencing was performed on peripheral blood. The CDR3 sequence is CASSFKRLYNEQFF. In DNA form, the CDR3 reads TGTGCCAGCAGCTTCAAGCGTCTATACAATGAGCAGTTCTTC.